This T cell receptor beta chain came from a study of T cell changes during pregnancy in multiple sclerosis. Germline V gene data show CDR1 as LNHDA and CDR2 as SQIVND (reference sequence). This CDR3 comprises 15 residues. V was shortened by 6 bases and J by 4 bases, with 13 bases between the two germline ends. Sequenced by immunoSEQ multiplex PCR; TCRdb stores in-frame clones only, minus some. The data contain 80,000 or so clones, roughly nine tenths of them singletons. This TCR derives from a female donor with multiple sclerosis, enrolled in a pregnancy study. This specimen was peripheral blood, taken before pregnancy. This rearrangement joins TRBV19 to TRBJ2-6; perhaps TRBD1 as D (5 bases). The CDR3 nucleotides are TGTGCCAGTAGCAACGCAGGGCAAGGGGCCAACGTCCTGACTTTC. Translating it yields CASSNAGQGANVLTF.